This T cell receptor (beta chain) comes out of a study of T cell responses to AZD1222 COVID-19 vaccine. The study's findings and limits: Two AZD1222 administrations were followed by greater Spike-specific TCR breadth and depth.

Some clones are missing from TCRdb's copy, which holds only in-frame ones; the method was immunoSEQ multiplex PCR. The repertoire holds 110,000 to 150,000 clones, with 85% to 95% as singletons. Details on this clone: Its matching antigen is unknown.

CDR1 is LNHDA, CDR2 SQIVND, per germline (reference sequence). The V gene lost 11 bases and the J gene lost 6 bases, with 22 bases spanning the gap. This CDR3 contains 14 residues. This specimen consisted of peripheral blood, obtained on day 0 of AZD1222 vaccination. The chain has TRBV19 and TRBJ1-1; D possibly corresponds to TRBD1 (5 bases). The TCR originated in an adult in good health. The CDR3 protein is CASSPRDSRAEAFF. DNA for the CDR3: TGTGCCTCTTCTCCTCGGGACTCGAGGGCTGAAGCTTTCTTT. Full variable domain (remainder filled in from reference TRBV19 and TRBJ1-1): DGGITQSPKYLFRKEGQNVTLSCEQNLNHDAMYWYRQDPGQGLRLIYYSQIVNDFQKGDIAEGYSVSREKKESFPLTVTSAQKNPTAFYLCASSPRDSRAEAFFGQGTRLTVV.